The 17 T cell receptor beta chains below come from one sample, sequenced in a study of cytomegalovirus exposure and HLA in healthy donors. The PCR ran on 60 Vbeta and 13 Jbeta primers. Assay used: immunoSEQ multiplex PCR; TCRdb lists only in-frame clones, some missing. The table records around 92,000 clones, about 83% of them present only once. Sequencing was done on a sample of PBMCs. These TCRs come from a female donor in good health and CMV-seropositive.

The chain recombines TRBV27 with TRBJ2-5; D unresolved. Germline V gene sequence: CDR1 MNHEY, CDR2 SMNVEV (reference sequence). The ends were cut back, 6 bases at V and 0 bases at J, with 11 bases in the middle. CDR3 length equals 14 residues. The CDR3 spells CASRTRRYQETQYF. CDR3 bases: TGTGCCAGCAGGACTCGACGGTACCAAGAGACCCAGTACTTC.

This chain uses TRBV7-9 with TRBJ2-7; TRBD2 aligns across 8 bases. After removal of 4 bases from V and 1 base from J, the junction contained 6 bases not matched to a gene. The CDR3 sequence is 15 residues long. CDR1 is SEHNR and CDR2 is FQNEAQ in the germline V gene (reference sequence). This chain's CDR3 is CASSSPGGASYEQYF. The DNA for the CDR3 is TGTGCCAGCAGCTCCCCCGGGGGGGCATCCTACGAGCAGTACTTC.

This clone was recorded a few times. The rearrangement links TRBV7-9 to TRBJ1-1, with 7 positions matching TRBD1. Unmatched junction bases numbered 4, after V lost 4 bases and J lost 2 bases. Looked up from germline, CDR1 is SEHNR and CDR2 is FQNEAQ (reference sequence). The CDR3 extends over 14 amino acids. This CDR3 reads CASSSGQANTEAFF. CDR3 nucleotides: TGTGCCAGCAGCTCCGGACAGGCAAACACTGAAGCTTTCTTT.

The chain couples TRBV4-1 to TRBJ1-2; D may be TRBD1 (5 bases). The V end was cut by 1 base, the J end by 1 base, with 10 bases between. The CDR3 is 15 amino acids. Germline V lookup: CDR1 MGHRA, CDR2 YSYEKL. Written as DNA, the CDR3 is TGCGCCAGCAGCCAAGGAGACAGAAATAACTATGGCTACACCTTC. Translated, it gives CASSQGDRNNYGYTF.

This chain connects TRBV30 to TRBJ2-3; 7 bases are shared with TRBD2. Germline loops: CDR1 GTSNPN, CDR2 SVGIG (reference sequence). The CDR3 has 15 residues. V shed 6 bases and J 5 bases; nucleotides not matched to a gene: 14. In nucleotides, the CDR3 is TGTGCCTGTTGGGTGGCGGGAGATCGGGGAGATACGCAGTATTTT. Translating it yields CACWVAGDRGDTQYF.

V and J are TRBV7-9 and TRBJ1-1; 10 nucleotides match TRBD1. Germline-derived CDR1 and CDR2 are SEHNR and FQNEAQ (reference sequence). V lost 5 bases, J lost 8 bases, and 11 bases stayed unmatched. The CDR3 runs to 15 residues. The CDR3 DNA follows: TGTGCCAGCAGCGTCCTGACAGGGGGCTTGGGGGAAGCTTTCTTT. This codes for CASSVLTGGLGEAFF.

The chain employs TRBV5-1 and TRBJ1-4; 7 bases match TRBD1. With V trimmed by 3 bases and J by 3 bases, 2 bases remained unmatched. Germline CDR1 and CDR2: SGHRS and YFSETQ. The CDR3 contains 14 residues. This CDR3 reads CASSSGTANEKLFF. The CDR3 nucleotides read TGCGCCAGCAGCTCCGGGACAGCTAATGAAAAACTGTTTTTT.

The chain carries TRBV7-2 and TRBJ2-4; D perhaps matches TRBD2 (7 bases). The CDR3 is made up of 15 amino acids. Trimming pared 4 bases from V and 10 bases from J, leaving 20 bases between. The germline CDR1 and CDR2 sequences are SGHTA and FQGNSA. The CDR3 is CASSSGGGWVGIQYF. As DNA, the CDR3 is TGTGCCAGCAGCTCTGGGGGGGGCTGGGTTGGGATTCAGTACTTC.

The chain combines TRBV7-9 with TRBJ1-5; D ambiguous. V dropped 5 bases and J dropped 0 bases, with 11 bases sitting between them. The CDR3 is 15 residues long. Germline V gives CDR1 SEHNR, CDR2 FQNEAQ (reference sequence). The CDR3 nucleotides are TGTGCCAGCAGCCCCGTTAGCCCTAGCAATCAGCCCCAGCATTTT. Translation gives CASSPVSPSNQPQHF. Full variable domain (outside the CDR3, taken from reference TRBV7-9 and TRBJ1-5): DTGVSQNPRHKITKRGQNVTFRCDPISEHNRLYWYRQTLGQGPEFLTYFQNEAQLEKSRLLSDRFSAERPKGSFSTLEIQRTEQGDSAMYLCASSPVSPSNQPQHFGDGTRLSIL.

This clone was counted a few times. The chain links TRBV5-1 to TRBJ1-1; 7 bases agree with TRBD1. Losses at the gene ends were 2 bases for V and 0 bases for J; bases not matched to a gene: 7. The CDR3 consists of 16 residues. CDR1 and CDR2 (germline): SGHRS, YFSETQ. CDR3 amino acids: CASSLGGAQVNTEAFF. As DNA, the CDR3 is TGCGCCAGCAGCTTAGGGGGCGCGCAGGTGAACACTGAAGCTTTCTTT. The whole variable domain, filled in from reference TRBV5-1 and TRBJ1-1, reads KAGVTQTPRYLIKTRGQQVTLSCSPISGHRSVSWYQQTPGQGLQFLFEYFSETQRNKGNFPGRFSGRQFSNSRSEMNVSTLELGDSALYLCASSLGGAQVNTEAFFGQGTRLTVV.

V usage is TRBV28 and J usage is TRBJ2-1; D is ambiguous. Germline loops: CDR1 MDHEN, CDR2 SYDVKM. CDR3 length: 10 residues. The V and J ends lost 4 bases and 9 bases respectively, with 4 bases between them. The CDR3 coding sequence is TGTGCCAGCAGTTCATTTGAGCAGTTCTTC. Encoded protein: CASSSFEQFF.

The chain's CDR3 is CASSGTGPQGYGYTF. For the CDR3, the DNA is TGTGCCAGCAGCGGAACCGGGCCCCAGGGCTATGGCTACACCTTC. This chain connects TRBV9 to TRBJ1-2; a possible D gene is TRBD1 (5 bases). This CDR3 comprises 15 residues. CDR1 and CDR2 (germline): SGDLS, YYNGEE. The V end lost 3 bases, the J end lost 4 bases, and 16 bases lay between the germline ends.

V is TRBV10-3 and J is TRBJ2-7; 13 bases align to TRBD2. Germline CDR1 is ENHRY and CDR2 is SYGVKD. This CDR3 is 14 amino acids long. The trim removed 8 bases at V and 6 bases at J, leaving 7 bases unmatched. CDR3 residues: CAIAGLAGTSEQYF. The DNA for the CDR3 is TGTGCCATCGCGGGACTAGCGGGAACCAGCGAGCAGTACTTC.

This clone was counted a single time. An end of the junction does not agree with germline; a read error may underlie this. The chain combines TRBV4-1 with TRBJ1-2; D gene uncertain. The CDR3 loop spans 16 amino acids. CDR1 and CDR2 (germline): MGHRA, YSYEKL. The CDR3 region has the DNA TGCGCCAGCAGCCCCTGGATACAAACTGCAAACTATGGCTACCCCTTC. Its protein is CASSPWIQTANYGYPF.

The chain has TRBV19 and TRBJ1-1; a weak D match, TRBD1 (5 bases). This CDR3 contains 14 residues. V lost 5 bases and J 7 bases, leaving 17 bases between the germline ends. CDR1 is LNHDA, CDR2 SQIVND, per germline (reference sequence). CDR3 region: CASSPRTQGSEAFF. CDR3 DNA sequence: TGTGCCAGTAGTCCACGGACCCAGGGAAGTGAAGCTTTCTTT.

As DNA, the CDR3 is TGTGCCAGCAGCTCCGGGTCGGGACAGGTCTATGGCTACACCTTC. Translating it yields CASSSGSGQVYGYTF. The V gene is TRBV9, the J gene TRBJ1-2, with 8 nucleotides matching TRBD1. This CDR3 has 15 amino acids. Germline V gene sequence: CDR1 SGDLS, CDR2 YYNGEE. J gave up 4 bases and V 4 bases, and 9 bases lay outside the gene matches.

The chain has TRBV4-2 and TRBJ2-3, with D possibly TRBD2 on 5 matching bases. The CDR3 extends over 16 amino acids. Germline V lookup: CDR1 LGHNA, CDR2 YNFKEQ. The V end lost 0 bases, the J end lost 0 bases, and 10 bases lay between the germline ends. The CDR3 region is CASSQDWTSSTDTQYF. Written as DNA, the CDR3 is TGTGCCAGCAGCCAAGACTGGACTTCTAGCACAGATACGCAGTATTTT.